A single sample is the source of the 29 T cell receptor beta chains below, sequenced in a study of beta chain features in type 1 diabetes. Study-wide results and limits: Among all four CD4+ subsets, Type 1 diabetes patients had TCRB CDR3s that were moderately but significantly shorter.

Which antigens these TCRs recognize remains unknown. TCRB transcripts that were expressed got sequenced, as all of the isolated RNA had been reverse transcribed. Libraries were prepared by immunoSEQ multiplex PCR; TCRdb keeps only in-frame clonotypes and omits some of them. The sample lists some 660,000 clones, more than 13% occurring once. The sequenced sample consisted of naive CD4+ T cells from blood. The receptors stem from a man younger than 35 with type 1 diabetes.

This rearrangement joins TRBV5-8 to TRBJ1-2; 12 bases agree with TRBD1. The CDR3 sequence is 15 residues long. Trimming at V came to 3 bases and at J to 4 bases, leaving 4 bases not matched to a gene. Germline lookup yields CDR1 SGHTS and CDR2 YDEGEE. The CDR3 region is CASSSPGQGAYGYTF. The CDR3 DNA reads TGTGCCAGCAGCTCCCCGGGACAGGGGGCCTATGGCTACACCTTC.

J is TRBJ2-7 and V is TRBV6-5; TRBD1 matches at 10 bases. Germline CDR1 is MNHEY and CDR2 is SVGAGI. V gave up 4 bases and J gave up 5 bases; unmatched junction bases: 8. The CDR3 has 15 amino acids. The chain's CDR3 is CASSSPGTGVHEQYF. CDR3 nucleotide sequence: TGTGCCAGCAGTTCGCCGGGGACAGGGGTCCACGAGCAGTACTTC.

This clone was counted a few times. The rearrangement joins TRBV6-5 to TRBJ1-1, with 7 positions matching TRBD1. This CDR3 comprises 12 residues. Trimming at V came to 5 bases and at J to 9 bases, leaving 6 bases not matched to a gene. Germline lookup yields CDR1 MNHEY and CDR2 SVGAGI. The CDR3 reads CASSRDSLQAFF. The CDR3 DNA reads TGTGCCAGCAGTCGGGACAGCCTTCAAGCTTTCTTT.

This rearrangement joins TRBV5-8 to TRBJ2-3, with no clear D. Between the trimmed V and J ends, which lost 5 bases and 1 base, there was a span of 8 bases. Germline V gene lookup returns CDR1 SGHTS and CDR2 YDEGEE. This CDR3 region has 13 residues. CDR3 loop: CASRVAGTDTQYF. DNA of the CDR3: TGTGCCAGCAGAGTAGCCGGCACAGATACGCAGTATTTT.

This clone was seen a handful of times. The rearrangement uses TRBV10-1 and TRBJ2-5; no reliable D call. V gave up 4 bases and J gave up 5 bases, with 8 bases separating them. CDR1 WNHNN and CDR2 SYGVQD come from the germline V gene (reference sequence). CDR3 size: 12 residues. The CDR3 sequence: CASSGDGETQYF. The CDR3, as DNA: TGCGCCAGCAGTGGGGATGGGGAGACCCAGTACTTC.

This clone came up a few times. This chain uses TRBV30 with TRBJ2-1; D not resolved. V lost 4 bases to trimming and J lost 8 bases, with 9 bases between them. The CDR3 covers 11 residues. Germline lookup yields CDR1 GTSNPN and CDR2 SVGIG (reference sequence). CDR3 in DNA: TGTGCCTGGACTGGCTCGCATGAGCAGTTCTTC. This codes for CAWTGSHEQFF. The whole variable domain, filled in from reference TRBV30 and TRBJ2-1, reads SQTIHQWPATLVQPVGSPLSLECTVEGTSNPNLYWYRQAAGRGLQLLFYSVGIGQISSEVPQNLSASRPQDRQFILSSKKLLLSDSGFYLCAWTGSHEQFFGPGTRLTVL.

The rearrangement links TRBV5-1 to TRBJ2-5; tentatively, D is TRBD1 or TRBD2 (5 bases each). This CDR3 is built from 14 residues. Trimming took off 5 bases at V and 1 base at J, with 12 bases between the two ends. Germline V lookup: CDR1 SGHRS, CDR2 YFSETQ. The CDR3 loop is CASRGIGTQETQYF. CDR3 DNA: TGCGCCAGCAGGGGCATTGGGACCCAAGAGACCCAGTACTTC.

This clone turned up a few times. The sample holds other DNA sequences that translate to the same CDR3. The chain joins TRBV19 to TRBJ2-2; D not certain. CDR3 length equals 12 residues. Germline values: CDR1 LNHDA, CDR2 SQIVND (reference sequence). V was trimmed by 1 base and J by 5 bases, leaving 2 bases between them. The CDR3 DNA reads TGTGCCAGTAGTATAGGGACCGGGGAGCTGTTTTTT. Its protein is CASSIGTGELFF.

The V gene is TRBV4-1, the J gene TRBJ2-5; 9 nucleotides align to TRBD2. Germline V lookup: CDR1 MGHRA, CDR2 YSYEKL. J gave up 9 bases and V 3 bases, and 14 bases lay outside the gene matches. This CDR3 is built from 16 residues. CDR3 coding DNA: TGCGCCAGCAGCCAGGCCCGCGAGCTAGCGGGGTCGCCCCAGTACTTC. Protein sequence: CASSQARELAGSPQYF.

The rearrangement uses TRBV4-3 and TRBJ1-4; no clear D. V was cut by 4 bases and J by 5 bases, with 8 bases left in between. The CDR3 has 13 residues. Per germline, CDR1 LGHNA and CDR2 YSLEER. CDR3 loop: CASSLKANEKLFF. DNA for the CDR3: TGCGCCAGCAGCCTGAAGGCCAATGAAAAACTGTTTTTT.

The chain carries TRBV7-9 and TRBJ1-1; D is unclear. There are 15 residues in the CDR3. Germline CDR1 is SEHNR and CDR2 is FQNEAQ (reference sequence). Trimming removed 3 bases from V and 1 base from J, with 12 bases in between. The CDR3 DNA sequence: TGTGCCAGCAGCTTTATAAGTGGGGAGAACACTGAAGCTTTCTTT. The encoded protein is CASSFISGENTEAFF. Full variable domain (rest looked up from reference TRBV7-9 and TRBJ1-1): DTGVSQNPRHKITKRGQNVTFRCDPISEHNRLYWYRQTLGQGPEFLTYFQNEAQLEKSRLLSDRFSAERPKGSFSTLEIQRTEQGDSAMYLCASSFISGENTEAFFGQGTRLTVV.

In its sample, this clone was seen a few times. The CDR3: CASSPRTGYATNEKLFF. The CDR3 DNA reads as TGTGCCAGCAGCCCGCGGACAGGCTATGCAACTAATGAAAAACTGTTTTTT. This chain links TRBV9 with TRBJ1-4; 7 positions match TRBD1. Germline assignment: CDR1 SGDLS and CDR2 YYNGEE. This CDR3 spans 17 amino acids. The ends lost 4 bases at V and 0 bases at J; junction bases unmatched: 9.

This clone has a handful of counts. This chain connects TRBV5-1 to TRBJ1-5; possibly TRBD1 for D (5 bases). Germline loops: CDR1 SGHRS, CDR2 YFSETQ. The ends were cut back, 5 bases at V and 4 bases at J, with 10 bases in the middle. The CDR3 is 13 residues long. The CDR3 bases are TGCGCCAGCAGAGCAGGGTTTAATCAGCCCCAGCATTTT. Translated: CASRAGFNQPQHF.

The gene calls are TRBV7-9 and TRBJ1-1; D is undetermined. Germline values: CDR1 SEHNR, CDR2 FQNEAQ (reference sequence). The CDR3 spans 9 residues. The V end lost 8 bases, the J end lost 6 bases, and 4 bases lay between the germline ends. CDR3 bases: TGTGCCAGCGTCCCTGAAGCTTTCTTT. Protein: CASVPEAFF.

This clone showed up just a few times. The sample has other DNA sequences that encode this CDR3 too. CDR3: CASSLDGETQYF. The CDR3 nucleotides read TGCGCCAGCAGCCTTGATGGGGAGACCCAGTACTTC. The chain combines TRBV5-1 with TRBJ2-5; no firm D call. V was cut by 4 bases and J by 5 bases, with 9 bases left in between. CDR1 and CDR2 (germline): SGHRS, YFSETQ. The CDR3 extends over 12 amino acids.

This clone was detected only a few times. The chain employs TRBV7-9 and TRBJ1-5; 7 bases align to TRBD1. The CDR3 extends over 13 amino acids. V shed 6 bases, J shed 6 bases, and the junction held 5 bases outside the gene matches. The germline gives CDR1 SEHNR, CDR2 FQNEAQ (reference sequence). The CDR3 spells CASSQGGTQPQHF. For the CDR3, the DNA is TGTGCCAGCAGTCAAGGGGGCACTCAGCCCCAGCATTTT.

In its sample, this clone was seen a few times. This chain's CDR3 is CASSPDRGYGYTF. The CDR3 DNA reads as TGCGCCAGCAGCCCCGACAGGGGATATGGCTACACCTTC. This sequence joins TRBV5-1 and TRBJ1-2; 8 bases map to TRBD1. V lost 4 bases, J lost 5 bases, and 4 bases stayed unmatched. The CDR3 covers 13 residues. Germline CDR1 and CDR2: SGHRS and YFSETQ. Filled out from reference TRBV5-1 and TRBJ1-2, the complete variable domain reads KAGVTQTPRYLIKTRGQQVTLSCSPISGHRSVSWYQQTPGQGLQFLFEYFSETQRNKGNFPGRFSGRQFSNSRSEMNVSTLELGDSALYLCASSPDRGYGYTFGSGTRLTVV.

Notes on this clone: Other DNA sequences of this sample code for an identical CDR3. V usage is TRBV9 and J usage is TRBJ2-1, with D unresolved. CDR3 length equals 13 residues. The V gene's germline CDR1 is SGDLS and CDR2 YYNGEE. V lost 0 bases, J lost 1 base, and 2 bases lay in between. In DNA form, the CDR3 reads TGTGCCAGCAGCGTAGAATCCTACAATGAGCAGTTCTTC. Protein: CASSVESYNEQFF. Combining the CDR3 with reference TRBV9 and TRBJ2-1 gives the whole variable domain DSGVTQTPKHLITATGQRVTLRCSPRSGDLSVYWYQQSLDQGLQFLIQYYNGEERAKGNILERFSAQQFPDLHSELNLSSLELGDSALYFCASSVESYNEQFFGPGTRLTVL.

V usage is TRBV29-1 and J usage is TRBJ2-3; TRBD2 is a possible D gene (5 bases). Trimming pared 6 bases from V and 0 bases from J, leaving 10 bases between. Germline lookup yields CDR1 SQVTM and CDR2 ANQGSEA. The CDR3 spans 13 residues. For the CDR3, the DNA is TGCAGCGTAGCGGCACTAAGCACAGATACGCAGTATTTT. Its protein is CSVAALSTDTQYF.

This clone was detected only a few times. This chain links TRBV29-1 with TRBJ1-1, with D possibly TRBD1 on 6 matching bases. Germline CDR1 SQVTM, CDR2 ANQGSEA. V dropped 7 bases and J dropped 5 bases, with 26 bases sitting between them. CDR3 length: 16 residues. The CDR3 region is CSAGRGTLIVGTEAFF. The CDR3 region has the DNA TGCAGCGCCGGAAGGGGGACTCTCATCGTGGGGACTGAAGCTTTCTTT.

Only a few counts were recorded for this clone. The chain is built from TRBV4-2 and TRBJ1-2; 7 bases are a match to TRBD1. The CDR3 sequence is 15 residues long. Germline loops: CDR1 LGHNA, CDR2 YNFKEQ. J gave up 4 bases and V 5 bases, and 10 bases lay outside the gene matches. CDR3 sequence reads: CASSKGGNAGYGYTF. CDR3 sequence (DNA): TGTGCCAGCAGCAAAGGGGGCAACGCGGGCTATGGCTACACCTTC.

This clone was counted a few times. The same CDR3 arises from other DNA sequences in this sample as well. As DNA, the CDR3 is TGTGCCAGCAGTGTGGGTGGGCAGGGGGGCACTGAAGCTTTCTTT. Its protein product is CASSVGGQGGTEAFF. The gene calls are TRBV9 and TRBJ1-1; TRBD1 aligns across 7 bases. The germline gives CDR1 SGDLS, CDR2 YYNGEE. The CDR3 is made up of 15 amino acids. The V and J ends lost 5 bases and 4 bases, in that order; junction bases with no gene match: 11.

This clone appeared once. The rearrangement uses TRBV25-1 and TRBJ2-5; no reliable D call. Judging by the DNA end, TRBJ2-7 fits better; the J call may be wrong. Germline CDR1 and CDR2: MGHDK and SYGVNS. This CDR3 region has 13 residues. CDR3 nucleotide sequence: TGTGCCAGCGGCTTGTGGGGTACCTACGAGCAGTACTTC. This gives the protein CASGLWGTYEQYF.

V and J are TRBV9 and TRBJ2-3; the D call may be TRBD1 or TRBD2 (5 bases each). The germline CDR1 and CDR2 sequences are SGDLS and YYNGEE. CDR3 size: 10 residues. The CDR3 spells CAGTDDTQYF. The CDR3, as DNA: TGTGCTGGGACGGACGATACGCAGTATTTT. Combining the CDR3 with reference TRBV9 and TRBJ2-3 gives the whole variable domain DSGVTQTPKHLITATGQRVTLRCSPRSGDLSVYWYQQSLDQGLQFLIQYYNGEERAKGNILERFSAQQFPDLHSELNLSSLELGDSALYFCAGTDDTQYFGPGTRLTVL.

The rearrangement joins TRBV20-1 to TRBJ2-3; D gene uncertain. This CDR3 is built from 11 residues. V shed 6 bases and J shed 6 bases, with 10 bases lying between them. Looked up from germline, CDR1 is DFQATT and CDR2 is SNEGSKA (reference sequence). CDR3 residues: CSAPPGDTQYF. The CDR3, as DNA: TGCAGTGCACCTCCTGGGGATACGCAGTATTTT.

The chain combines TRBV4-3 with TRBJ2-3; D unresolved. Germline V CDR1 and CDR2: LGHNA, YSLEER. This CDR3 is 16 amino acids long. V lost 1 base and J 1 base, leaving 12 bases between the germline ends. CDR3 nucleotides: TGCGCCAGCAGCCAAGCCAGGCGGATCGGCACAGATACGCAGTATTTT. It yields the protein CASSQARRIGTDTQYF.

This clone was seen only a few times. J is TRBJ2-7 and V is TRBV6-6; TRBD1 matches 9 bases. The CDR3 consists of 15 residues. The germline V gene has CDR1 MNHNY and CDR2 SVGAGI (reference sequence). After removal of 6 bases from V and 4 bases from J, the junction contained 10 bases not matched to a gene. CDR3 nucleotides: TGTGCCAGCAGCCCCGGGACAGGGTCCCAATACGAGCAGTACTTC. Amino acid sequence: CASSPGTGSQYEQYF.

Details on this clone: The junction and the germline gene differ at one end; a read error may be behind it. The chain is built from TRBV7-7 and TRBJ2-3; 7 bases line up with TRBD2. The length of the CDR3 is 16 residues. From germline, CDR1 is SSHAT and CDR2 FNYEAQ (reference sequence). The CDR3 DNA reads as TGTGCTAGCAGCCCCGTGGGTAGCGGGAGCACAGATACGCAGTATTTT. Residues: CASSPVGSGSTDTQYF.

The table lists this clone with a count of one. The chain recombines TRBV30 with TRBJ1-5; 7 bases are a match to TRBD1. CDR1 is GTSNPN and CDR2 is SVGIG in the germline V gene (reference sequence). CDR3 length: 13 residues. J gave up 8 bases and V 2 bases, and 6 bases lay outside the gene matches. The CDR3 DNA is TGTGCCTGGAGTCGACAGGGAGGAGAGCCCCAGCATTTT. Translating gives CAWSRQGGEPQHF.